Below are 16 T cell receptor beta chains sequenced from a single sample in a study of blood T cell repertoires in COVID-19. Sequencing used immunoSEQ multiplex PCR; TCRdb keeps in-frame clones, though not all of them. Of about 250,000 clones in the sample, around nine tenths were seen once. Sequenced material: peripheral blood. These receptors were obtained from a man between 18 and 29 years old with active or convalescent COVID-19.

This clone showed up just a few times. The chain recombines TRBV30 with TRBJ1-2; TRBD1 aligns across 7 bases. V lost 0 bases to trimming and J lost 3 bases; unmatched junction nucleotides: 4. The CDR3 runs to 14 residues. CDR1 and CDR2 (germline): GTSNPN, SVGIG (reference sequence). Here the CDR3 DNA reads TGTGCCTGGAGTGTGAAACAGGGGCACTATGGCTACACCTTC. This encodes CAWSVKQGHYGYTF.

The CDR3 DNA follows: TGTGCCAGCAGTTCCACAGGGAATTCACCCCTCCACTTT. Amino acids: CASSSTGNSPLHF. The V and J genes are TRBV27 and TRBJ1-6; D possibly corresponds to TRBD1 (6 bases). V was pared by 4 bases and J by 7 bases, with 8 bases between. CDR1 is MNHEY and CDR2 is SMNVEV in the germline V gene (reference sequence). The CDR3 runs to 13 residues.

The CDR3: CASSKSSRDRVGNTEAFF. The CDR3 region has the DNA TGTGCCAGCAGCAAGAGCTCCCGGGACAGGGTGGGGAACACTGAAGCTTTCTTT. V gene TRBV21-1 combines with J gene TRBJ1-1; the table's D gene call, TRBD1, was not cross checked with the DNA. TRBV21-1 is a documented pseudogene. The CDR3 totals 18 residues.

The chain joins TRBV7-2 to TRBJ2-2; 7 positions match TRBD1. Germline V gene sequence: CDR1 SGHTA, CDR2 FQGNSA. V trimming: 6 bases; J trimming: 8 bases; junction bases outside the gene matches: 15. CDR3 length: 16 residues. CDR3 in DNA: TGTGCCAGCAGTGTTACGACAGGGCCTTACAGAGGGGAGCTGTTTTTT. Translated: CASSVTTGPYRGELFF.

This rearrangement joins TRBV7-8 to TRBJ1-1; D not resolved. V lost 3 bases to trimming and J lost 1 base, with 12 bases between them. There are 15 residues in the CDR3. CDR1 and CDR2 from the germline V gene are SGHVS and FQNEAQ. The CDR3 is CASSFSVPPNTEAFF. The CDR3 coding sequence is TGTGCCAGCAGCTTTTCAGTGCCCCCGAACACTGAAGCTTTCTTT.

The chain has TRBV9 and TRBJ2-1; D remains unclear. The CDR3 runs 17 residues. V lost 5 bases, J lost 1 base, and 19 bases lay in between. Looked up from germline, CDR1 is SGDLS and CDR2 is YYNGEE. CDR3 in DNA: TGTGCCAGCAGTACAAGTACAAGTACAGCATCCTACAATGAGCAGTTCTTC. This codes for CASSTSTSTASYNEQFF.

V and J are TRBV6-5 and TRBJ1-1, with D perhaps matching TRBD1 (6 bases). Germline CDR1 reads MNHEY; CDR2 reads SVGAGI. V was clipped by 0 bases and J by 11 bases, with 13 bases between them. The CDR3 runs to 13 residues. CDR3 nucleotides: TGTGCCAGCAGTTACTCCGGGGGGCGAGGTGCTTTCTTT. This translates into CASSYSGGRGAFF.

In this sample, this clone turned up a few times. The chain recombines TRBV7-9 with TRBJ1-3; D gene unclear. Trimming removed 2 bases from V and 3 bases from J, with 8 bases in between. Per germline, CDR1 SEHNR and CDR2 FQNEAQ (reference sequence). CDR3 length: 14 amino acids. This CDR3 reads CASSLSGSGNTIYF. CDR3 DNA: TGTGCCAGCAGCTTATCTGGGAGTGGAAACACCATATATTTT. Full variable domain (rest looked up from reference TRBV7-9 and TRBJ1-3): DTGVSQNPRHKITKRGQNVTFRCDPISEHNRLYWYRQTLGQGPEFLTYFQNEAQLEKSRLLSDRFSAERPKGSFSTLEIQRTEQGDSAMYLCASSLSGSGNTIYFGEGSWLTVV.

The V and J genes are TRBV7-9 and TRBJ2-3; 12 bases agree with TRBD2. V trimming: 4 bases; J trimming: 0 bases; junction bases outside the gene matches: 8. The CDR3 totals 18 residues. Per the germline V gene, CDR1 is SEHNR and CDR2 is FQNEAQ (reference sequence). This chain's CDR3 is CASSSLTSGGPSTDTQYF. For the CDR3, the DNA is TGTGCCAGCAGCTCCTTGACTAGCGGGGGCCCCAGCACAGATACGCAGTATTTT.

The CDR3 loop is CASSLTGVETQYF. Here the CDR3 DNA reads TGTGCCAGCAGCTTGACAGGGGTGGAGACCCAGTACTTC. This chain connects TRBV7-2 to TRBJ2-5; 8 bases are shared with TRBD1. The V gene's germline CDR1 is SGHTA and CDR2 FQGNSA. There are 13 residues in the CDR3. Trimming took 3 bases from V and 5 from J; bases not matched to a gene: 2.

The V gene is TRBV11-3, the J gene TRBJ2-3, with a tentative D call TRBD2 (6 bases). V dropped 0 bases and J dropped 1 base, with 11 bases sitting between them. The CDR3 extends over 16 amino acids. CDR1 SGHNT and CDR2 YENEEA come from the germline V gene. The CDR3 loop reads CASSLDPWGGTDTQYF. CDR3 DNA sequence: TGTGCCAGCAGCTTAGATCCCTGGGGGGGCACAGATACGCAGTATTTT.

This rearrangement joins TRBV13 to TRBJ1-1, with TRBD1 matching 9 bases. Germline assignment: CDR1 PRHDT and CDR2 FYEKMQ (reference sequence). This CDR3 region has 17 residues. Germline trimming cut 4 bases from V and 0 bases from J; bases unmatched to any gene: 9. The CDR3 sequence is CASSWGQGNLMNTEAFF. The CDR3 nucleotides read TGTGCCAGCAGCTGGGGACAGGGTAATCTCATGAACACTGAAGCTTTCTTT.

This chain's CDR3 is CATTSRSGQGRVGELFF. The DNA of the CDR3 is TGTGCCACCACAAGCCGGAGCGGACAGGGCCGAGTCGGGGAGCTGTTTTTT. V is TRBV24-1 and J is TRBJ2-2; TRBD1 matches 8 bases. Per the germline V gene, CDR1 is KGHDR and CDR2 is SFDVKD. This CDR3 spans 17 amino acids. Trimming removed 8 bases from V and 7 bases from J; junction bases left unmatched: 17.

The V and J genes are TRBV4-2 and TRBJ2-1; no reliable D call. The CDR3 is 13 amino acids. Trimming shortened V by 0 bases and J by 5 bases, and 5 bases separated the two germline ends. Germline V gene data show CDR1 as LGHNA and CDR2 as YNFKEQ. The CDR3 sequence: CASSQDLHNEQFF. DNA for the CDR3: TGTGCCAGCAGCCAAGATCTACACAATGAGCAGTTCTTC.

The gene calls are TRBV5-4 and TRBJ2-3; 11 bases agree with TRBD2. In germline, CDR1 is SGHNT, CDR2 YYREEE (reference sequence). V lost 3 bases to trimming and J lost 9 bases; unmatched junction nucleotides: 15. The CDR3 length is 17 residues. The CDR3 loop is CASSSPTSGVGAGTQYF. The CDR3 nucleotides read TGTGCCAGCAGCTCTCCGACTAGCGGGGTTGGGGCTGGGACGCAGTATTTT.

The chain carries TRBV5-1 and TRBJ2-2; D uncertain. V lost 1 base and J lost 1, with 8 bases in between. CDR1 is SGHRS, CDR2 YFSETQ, per germline. There are 15 residues in the CDR3. The DNA of the CDR3 is TGCGCCAGCAGCTTGCGGGTAGAGAACACCGGGGAGCTGTTTTTT. Amino acids: CASSLRVENTGELFF. The whole variable domain, remainder taken from reference TRBV5-1 and TRBJ2-2, is KAGVTQTPRYLIKTRGQQVTLSCSPISGHRSVSWYQQTPGQGLQFLFEYFSETQRNKGNFPGRFSGRQFSNSRSEMNVSTLELGDSALYLCASSLRVENTGELFFGEGSRLTVL.